Each of the 29 T cell receptor beta chains below was sequenced from the same sample in a study of T-cell reconstitution after alpha-beta-depleted transplantation in children. TCRbeta library construction was performed incorporating unique molecular identifiers. TCRdb fed the PCR reads into MiXCR, producing one record per CDR3 protein. This table holds over 200,000 distinct CDR3 sequences, about 9.2% found once. Sequenced here: PBMCs from the stem cell graft donor, sampled from the stem cell graft. The receptor set was obtained from a human donor who donated a stem cell graft to a child with acute lymphoblastic leukemia.

The chain carries TRBV7-8 and TRBJ2-1, with TRBD2 identical over 10 bases. The CDR3 extends over 15 amino acids. J was trimmed by 8 bases and V by 4 bases; bases with no gene match: 8. The germline V gene has CDR1 SGHVS and CDR2 FQNEAQ. Here the CDR3 reads CASSSLTSGRDEQFF. The CDR3 DNA sequence: TGTGCCAGCAGCTCCTTGACTAGCGGGCGAGATGAGCAGTTCTTC.

V and J are TRBV29-1 and TRBJ2-7; D unresolved. V was cut by 6 bases and J by 6 bases, with 9 bases left in between. Germline loops: CDR1 SQVTM, CDR2 ANQGSEA. This CDR3 is 10 amino acids long. CDR3 nucleotide sequence: TGCAGCGTCGTCAGTAGCGAGCAGTACTTC. This codes for CSVVSSEQYF.

The chain recombines TRBV27 with TRBJ1-1; D perhaps matches TRBD1 (6 bases). CDR1 MNHEY and CDR2 SMNVEV come from the germline V gene (reference sequence). Deletions cut 8 bases from V and 5 bases from J, with 18 bases between. The CDR3 sequence is 14 residues long. CDR3 sequence reads: CASVRRGPGTEAFF. The CDR3 DNA reads TGTGCCAGCGTTAGGCGGGGGCCGGGTACTGAAGCTTTCTTT.

This clonotype was observed many times. The rearrangement links TRBV7-2 to TRBJ2-1; 8 nucleotides line up with TRBD2. There are 13 residues in the CDR3. CDR1 SGHTA and CDR2 FQGNSA come from the germline V gene. J gave up 11 bases and V 1 base, and 4 bases lay outside the gene matches. The CDR3 is CASSLETSGKQFF. The CDR3 DNA is TGTGCCAGCAGCTTAGAAACTAGCGGAAAGCAGTTCTTC.

The J gene is TRBJ2-5, the V gene TRBV20-1; D gene unclear. This CDR3 contains 11 residues. Trimming left V 1 base short and J 5 bases short, with 5 bases between. In germline, CDR1 is DFQATT, CDR2 SNEGSKA (reference sequence). The CDR3 bases are TGCAGTGCTAGAGTAACCGAGACCCAGTACTTC. This translates into CSARVTETQYF.

This clonotype turned up a few times. V gene TRBV5-4 combines with J gene TRBJ1-2; 8 nucleotides agree with TRBD1. The CDR3 loop spans 14 amino acids. CDR1 and CDR2 (germline): SGHNT, YYREEE (reference sequence). J gave up 6 bases and V 5 bases, and 9 bases lay outside the gene matches. CDR3 sequence (DNA): TGTGCCAGCAGGCCAAGACAGGGGTGGGATGGCTACACCTTC. Amino acids: CASRPRQGWDGYTF.

J is TRBJ1-5 and V is TRBV20-1, with D unresolved. The V end lost 1 base, the J end lost 1 base, and 11 bases lay between the germline ends. The CDR3 sequence is 15 residues long. Germline V gives CDR1 DFQATT, CDR2 SNEGSKA (reference sequence). CDR3 sequence: CSARVQSLSNQPQHF. DNA for the CDR3: TGCAGTGCTAGAGTGCAGAGTCTAAGCAATCAGCCCCAGCATTTT.

This clonotype was recorded many times. This sequence joins TRBV6-2 or TRBV6-3 and TRBJ2-5; possibly TRBD1 or TRBD2 for D (5 bases each). The CDR3 contains 14 residues. Germline V gene lookup returns CDR1 MNHEY and CDR2 SVGEGT. V was clipped by 1 base and J by 5 bases, with 11 bases between them. The CDR3 bases are TGTGCCAGCAGTTACTTCGCAGGGACCGAGACCCAGTACTTC. Its protein is CASSYFAGTETQYF.

This clonotype has ten or more counts. The rearrangement joins TRBV5-1 to TRBJ2-1, with D possibly matching TRBD2 (6 bases). Trimming cost V 1 base and J 6 bases, with 8 bases left between them. The germline CDR1 and CDR2 sequences are SGHRS and YFSETQ. The CDR3 extends over 13 amino acids. The CDR3 nucleotides read TGCGCCAGCAGCTTGCGGGGAGGCAATGAGCAGTTCTTC. Translated: CASSLRGGNEQFF.

The genes are TRBV11-2 and TRBJ2-3, with D perhaps TRBD1 (6 bases). This CDR3 contains 18 residues. With 1 base removed from V and 5 bases from J, the gap between germline ends came to 22 bases. CDR1 and CDR2 (germline): SGHAT, FQNNGV. The CDR3 sequence: CASSLGRGRMRVRDTQYF. DNA of the CDR3: TGTGCCAGCAGCTTAGGCAGGGGTAGGATGCGAGTCAGAGATACGCAGTATTTT.

This clonotype came up many times. The chain recombines TRBV13 with TRBJ1-1; D remains unclear. Germline V gene sequence: CDR1 PRHDT, CDR2 FYEKMQ (reference sequence). V was cut by 2 bases and J by 3 bases, with 7 bases left in between. The CDR3 consists of 13 residues. The CDR3 bases are TGTGCCAGCAGCTTAAATTTCGACACTGAAGCTTTCTTT. Translation gives CASSLNFDTEAFF.

In its sample, this clonotype was seen a few times. This chain joins TRBV20-1 and TRBJ1-6; D is uncertain. The germline gives CDR1 DFQATT, CDR2 SNEGSKA (reference sequence). This CDR3 has 14 residues. Trimming removed 0 bases at V and 7 bases at J, with 10 bases between. CDR3 protein: CSARDAPGNSPLHF. The CDR3 DNA is TGCAGTGCTAGAGATGCGCCCGGAAATTCACCCCTCCACTTT.

This clonotype was observed a few times. CDR3 sequence (DNA): TGTGCCAGCAGTTACTCAGGTCCCCCAGAGACCCAGTACTTC. Protein product: CASSYSGPPETQYF. The V and J genes are TRBV6-5 and TRBJ2-5; D call uncertain. Germline V gene sequence: CDR1 MNHEY, CDR2 SVGAGI. V shed 0 bases and J shed 4 bases, with 9 bases lying between them. The CDR3 is 14 amino acids.

This clonotype was seen at least ten times. The chain employs TRBV2 and TRBJ1-4; 8 bases map to TRBD1. This CDR3 is 16 amino acids long. The germline CDR1 and CDR2 sequences are SNHLY and FYNNEI. V lost 6 bases to trimming and J lost 7 bases; unmatched junction nucleotides: 13. The CDR3 nucleotides are TGTGCCAGCAGCCCCAACCAGGGGGCAGCCGGTGAAAAACTGTTTTTT. It encodes CASSPNQGAAGEKLFF.

Comments on this clonotype: Mismatch with germline at one junction end may stem from a read error. CDR3 protein: CASSLGTNSQLQHF. The CDR3 DNA reads as TGTGCCAGCAGCTTGGGGACAAACTCCCAGCTCCAGCATTTT. The chain combines TRBV5-5 with TRBJ1-5; TRBD1 might be the D (5 bases). In germline, CDR1 is SGHKS, CDR2 YYEKEE (reference sequence). The CDR3 spans 14 residues.

This clonotype was found a few times. The chain joins TRBV7-9 to TRBJ1-4; D gene uncertain. Germline-derived CDR1 and CDR2 are SEHNR and FQNEAQ (reference sequence). The V end was cut by 5 bases, the J end by 5 bases, with 9 bases between. This CDR3 has 13 amino acids. Written as DNA, the CDR3 is TGTGCCAGCAGCCCCCTCGGGAATGAAAAACTGTTTTTT. Amino acids: CASSPLGNEKLFF.

This clonotype has a count of ten or more. CDR3 region: CASSFRGTDTQYF. The CDR3 region has the DNA TGCGCCAGCAGCTTCAGGGGCACAGATACGCAGTATTTT. The rearrangement joins TRBV5-1 to TRBJ2-3; the D gene is possibly TRBD1 (5 bases). The CDR3 is 13 amino acids. With 2 bases removed from V and 1 base from J, the gap between germline ends came to 5 bases. The germline V gene has CDR1 SGHRS and CDR2 YFSETQ.

The sample holds many counts of this clonotype. The chain recombines TRBV20-1 with TRBJ1-2, with D maybe TRBD1 (5 bases). There are 12 residues in the CDR3. The germline V and J ends were trimmed by 4 bases and 6 bases, with 12 bases remaining between them. CDR1 DFQATT and CDR2 SNEGSKA come from the germline V gene (reference sequence). This CDR3 reads CSANQGLDGYTF. DNA for the CDR3: TGCAGTGCTAACCAGGGCCTTGATGGCTACACCTTC.

The V call is TRBV9, the J call TRBJ1-2; 8 bases agree with TRBD1. V was pared by 3 bases and J by 5 bases, with 9 bases of the junction left unmatched. This CDR3 is built from 15 residues. CDR1 SGDLS and CDR2 YYNGEE come from the germline V gene. The CDR3 is CASSAQGALGYGYTF. The CDR3 DNA reads as TGTGCCAGCAGCGCCCAGGGGGCGCTTGGGTATGGCTACACCTTC.

A few counts support this clonotype. The gene calls are TRBV3-1 and TRBJ2-5, with 9 bases identical to TRBD2. From germline, CDR1 is LGHDT and CDR2 YNNKEL (reference sequence). CDR3 length: 17 residues. V was clipped by 5 bases and J by 4 bases; unmatched bases: 14. The CDR3 DNA reads as TGTGCCAGCAGCTTCCTATTCAAGCGGGGGGTGGCAGAGACCCAGTACTTC. Amino acids: CASSFLFKRGVAETQYF.

In this sample, this clonotype turned up many times. This rearrangement joins TRBV7-9 to TRBJ2-7, with 9 nucleotides matching TRBD1. The CDR3 is made up of 15 amino acids. Trimming took 6 bases from V and 1 from J; bases not matched to a gene: 7. Germline V gene lookup returns CDR1 SEHNR and CDR2 FQNEAQ (reference sequence). The CDR3 DNA sequence: TGTGCCAGCAGGTTGAGGACAGGGGAGTCCTACGAGCAGTACTTC. It is translated as CASRLRTGESYEQYF.

This clonotype showed up many times. The gene calls are TRBV7-6 and TRBJ2-7; 7 bases fit TRBD1. With 1 base clipped from V and 4 bases from J, the junction kept 7 bases outside the gene matches. The CDR3 has 15 residues. CDR1 and CDR2 (germline): SGHVS, FNYEAQ. The CDR3 is CASSLGDSHYYEQYF. The CDR3 DNA sequence: TGTGCCAGCAGCTTAGGGGACAGTCATTATTACGAGCAGTACTTC.

At least ten counts were recorded for this clonotype. The chain is built from TRBV19 and TRBJ2-2; unclear D gene. CDR3 length equals 12 residues. The germline gives CDR1 LNHDA, CDR2 SQIVND (reference sequence). Trimming took 3 bases from V and 7 from J, leaving 6 bases between them. The CDR3 loop reads CASSIEYGELFF. CDR3 sequence (DNA): TGTGCCAGTAGTATCGAGTACGGGGAGCTGTTTTTT.

This clonotype was seen at least ten times. The gene calls are TRBV5-6 and TRBJ1-5; no firm D call. The CDR3 is 15 amino acids. V gave up 4 bases and J gave up 5 bases, with 16 bases separating them. The germline gives CDR1 SGHDT, CDR2 YYEEEE. CDR3 sequence reads: CASSGGWGWDQPQHF. In DNA form, the CDR3 reads TGTGCCAGCAGCGGCGGATGGGGATGGGATCAGCCCCAGCATTTT. The variable domain in full, with the rest retrieved from reference TRBV5-6 and TRBJ1-5, is DAGVTQSPTHLIKTRGQQVTLRCSPKSGHDTVSWYQQALGQGPQFIFQYYEEEERQRGNFPDRFSGHQFPNYSSELNVNALLLGDSALYLCASSGGWGWDQPQHFGDGTRLSIL.

The chain is built from TRBV7-6 and TRBJ2-5, with TRBD2 matching 8 bases. V lost 5 bases to trimming and J lost 5 bases; unmatched junction nucleotides: 7. This CDR3 region has 14 residues. Germline assignment: CDR1 SGHVS and CDR2 FNYEAQ. CDR3 DNA: TGTGCCAGCAGCAAAAGCGGGGGTTGGGAGACCCAGTACTTC. Translating gives CASSKSGGWETQYF.

The J gene is TRBJ2-2, the V gene TRBV10-3, with D possibly being TRBD1 (6 bases). The CDR3 loop spans 16 amino acids. V was shortened by 8 bases and J by 4 bases, with 20 bases between the two germline ends. Germline-derived CDR1 and CDR2 are ENHRY and SYGVKD. The CDR3 DNA is TGTGCCATCCATCCGTCAGGGGTCGTCGGCACCGGGGAGCTGTTTTTT. Translated: CAIHPSGVVGTGELFF.

In its sample, this clonotype was seen a few times. The rearrangement links TRBV10-3 to TRBJ1-2; a weak D match, TRBD1 (5 bases). Per the germline V gene, CDR1 is ENHRY and CDR2 is SYGVKD. This CDR3 is built from 14 residues. The V and J ends lost 9 bases and 0 bases respectively, with 14 bases between them. The CDR3 DNA reads TGTGCCATTAGAGATGGGGGAACTAACTATGGCTACACCTTC. This gives the protein CAIRDGGTNYGYTF.

This chain uses TRBV10-2 with TRBJ2-1; D is possibly TRBD2 (5 bases). The V end was cut by 0 bases, the J end by 2 bases, with 11 bases between. The CDR3 consists of 16 residues. Germline CDR1 WSHSY, CDR2 SAAADI. The CDR3 loop is CASSESKGVPYNEQFF. In DNA form, the CDR3 reads TGCGCCAGCAGTGAGTCGAAGGGAGTCCCCTACAATGAGCAGTTCTTC.

This clonotype was seen more than once but under ten times. The V call is TRBV5-5, the J call TRBJ2-5; 9 bases line up with TRBD1. This CDR3 has 15 residues. V was clipped by 1 base and J by 12 bases; unmatched bases: 13. Germline CDR1 and CDR2: SGHKS and YYEKEE (reference sequence). Written as DNA, the CDR3 is TGTGCCAGCAGCTTGCGGGCGGGACAGGGAGCGGGCGAGTACTTC. Translation: CASSLRAGQGAGEYF.